This T cell receptor beta chain stems from a study of CD8+ T cells in alopecia areata. General study findings and limits: Mouse data revealed clearer TCR sharing than patient data did, a gap possibly tied to HLA.

As the sequencing template, cDNA was produced by extracting RNA and reverse transcribing it. Sequencing used immunoSEQ multiplex PCR; TCRdb keeps in-frame clones, though not all of them. The table lists 140,000 to 150,000 clones, around 62% of them singletons, with 35% to 45% in the top ten. Germline V lookup: CDR1 SGHTS, CDR2 YDEGEE. The CDR3 is made up of 15 amino acids. J lost 5 bases, V lost 2 bases, and 5 bases had no gene match. This clone was seen ten or more times. Its antigen is currently unknown. The identical CDR3 is also encoded by other nucleotide sequences in the sample. The chain joins TRBV5-8 to TRBJ2-1, with 9 bases fitting TRBD2. The sequenced material came from CD8+ T cells sorted from blood. This clonotype was obtained from a human donor in good health. For the CDR3, the DNA is TGTGCCAGCAGCTTATCAGCGGGAGGACACAATGAGCAGTTCTTC. Its translation: CASSLSAGGHNEQFF.